This T cell receptor beta chain emerged from a study of blood T cells in healthy people across ages. Then a second PCR, running roughly 6 to 11 cycles, was carried out with a sample-barcoded 5' primer and a J-beta primer mix. TCRdb reanalysed the 5' RACE reads using MiXCR and keeps one entry per CDR3 protein. The sample yields 1.5 million to 2 million distinct CDR3 sequences, approximately 30% seen once. Extractions gave at least 6 micrograms of total RNA per sample. This CDR3 has 19 amino acids. Germline assignment: CDR1 KGHDR and CDR2 SFDVKD. V was cut by 2 bases and J by 1 base, with 20 bases left in between.

The sequence came from a woman aged 25 to 39 in good health. Material: blood. This chain links TRBV24-1 with TRBJ2-1; the D gene is possibly TRBD1 (5 bases). CDR3 residues: CATSDSRNRFTSSYNEQFF. In DNA, the CDR3 is TGTGCCACCAGTGATTCGAGGAACAGGTTTACCTCTTCCTACAATGAGCAGTTCTTC.